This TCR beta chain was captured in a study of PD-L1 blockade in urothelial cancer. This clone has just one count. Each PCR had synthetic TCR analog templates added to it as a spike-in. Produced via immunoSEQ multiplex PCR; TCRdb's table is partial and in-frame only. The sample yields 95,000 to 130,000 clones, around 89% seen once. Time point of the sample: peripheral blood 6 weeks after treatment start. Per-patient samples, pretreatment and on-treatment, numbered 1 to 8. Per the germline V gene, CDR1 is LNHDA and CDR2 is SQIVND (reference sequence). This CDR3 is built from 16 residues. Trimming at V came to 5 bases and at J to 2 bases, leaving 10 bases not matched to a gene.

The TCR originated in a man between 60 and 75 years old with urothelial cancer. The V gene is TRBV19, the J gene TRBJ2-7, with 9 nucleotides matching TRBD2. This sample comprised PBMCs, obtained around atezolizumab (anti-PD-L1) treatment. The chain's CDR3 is CASSSDLAGSTYEQYF. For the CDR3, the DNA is TGTGCCAGTAGTTCAGATCTAGCGGGGTCTACCTACGAGCAGTACTTC.